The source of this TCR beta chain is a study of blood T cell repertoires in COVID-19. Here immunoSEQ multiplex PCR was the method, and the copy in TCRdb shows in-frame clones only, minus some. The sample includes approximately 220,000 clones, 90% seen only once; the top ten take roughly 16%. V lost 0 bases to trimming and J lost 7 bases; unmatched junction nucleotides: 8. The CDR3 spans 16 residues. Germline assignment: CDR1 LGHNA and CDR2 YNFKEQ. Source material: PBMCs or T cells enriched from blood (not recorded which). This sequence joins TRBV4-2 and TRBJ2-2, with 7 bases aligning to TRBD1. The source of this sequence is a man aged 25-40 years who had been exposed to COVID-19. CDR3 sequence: CASSQDPGTESGELFF. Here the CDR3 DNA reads TGTGCCAGCAGCCAAGACCCGGGGACAGAGAGCGGGGAGCTGTTTTTT.